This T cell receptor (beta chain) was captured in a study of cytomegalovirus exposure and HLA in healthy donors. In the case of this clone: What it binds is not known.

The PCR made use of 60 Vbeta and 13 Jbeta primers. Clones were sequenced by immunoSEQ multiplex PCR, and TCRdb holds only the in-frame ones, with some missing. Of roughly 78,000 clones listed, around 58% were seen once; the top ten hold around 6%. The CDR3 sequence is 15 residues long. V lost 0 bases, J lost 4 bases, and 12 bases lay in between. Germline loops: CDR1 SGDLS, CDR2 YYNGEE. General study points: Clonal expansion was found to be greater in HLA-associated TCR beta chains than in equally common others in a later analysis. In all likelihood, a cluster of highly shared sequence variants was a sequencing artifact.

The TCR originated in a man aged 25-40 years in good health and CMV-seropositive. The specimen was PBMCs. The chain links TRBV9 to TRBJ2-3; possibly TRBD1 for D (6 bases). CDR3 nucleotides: TGTGCCAGCAGCGTAGGGGGACACAGGGCAGATACGCAGTATTTT. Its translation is CASSVGGHRADTQYF. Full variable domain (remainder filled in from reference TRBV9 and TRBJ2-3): DSGVTQTPKHLITATGQRVTLRCSPRSGDLSVYWYQQSLDQGLQFLIQYYNGEERAKGNILERFSAQQFPDLHSELNLSSLELGDSALYFCASSVGGHRADTQYFGPGTRLTVL.